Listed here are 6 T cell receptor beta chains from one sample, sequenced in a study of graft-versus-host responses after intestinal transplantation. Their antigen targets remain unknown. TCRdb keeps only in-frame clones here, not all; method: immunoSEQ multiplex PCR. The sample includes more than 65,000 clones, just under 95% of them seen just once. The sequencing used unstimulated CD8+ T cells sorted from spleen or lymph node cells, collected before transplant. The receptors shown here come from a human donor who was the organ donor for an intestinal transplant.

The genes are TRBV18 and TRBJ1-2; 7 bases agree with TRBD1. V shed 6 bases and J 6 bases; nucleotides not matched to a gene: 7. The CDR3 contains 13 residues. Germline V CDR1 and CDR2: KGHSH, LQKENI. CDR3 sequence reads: CASSRGLSNGYTF. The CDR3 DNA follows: TGTGCCAGCTCTAGGGGGCTCAGCAATGGCTACACCTTC.

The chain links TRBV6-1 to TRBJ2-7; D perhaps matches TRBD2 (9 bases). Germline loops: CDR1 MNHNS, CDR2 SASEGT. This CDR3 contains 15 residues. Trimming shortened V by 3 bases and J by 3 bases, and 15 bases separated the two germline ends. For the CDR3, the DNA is TGTGCCAGCAGTGAGCCTAGCGGGACAGGCTACGAGCAGTACTTC. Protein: CASSEPSGTGYEQYF.

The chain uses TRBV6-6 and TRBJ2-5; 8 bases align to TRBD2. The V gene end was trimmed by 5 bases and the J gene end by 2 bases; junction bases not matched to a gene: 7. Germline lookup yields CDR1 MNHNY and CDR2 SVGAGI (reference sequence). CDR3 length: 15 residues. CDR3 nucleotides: TGTGCCAGCAGTCTTAGCGGGGCGCCACAAGAGACCCAGTACTTC. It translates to CASSLSGAPQETQYF.

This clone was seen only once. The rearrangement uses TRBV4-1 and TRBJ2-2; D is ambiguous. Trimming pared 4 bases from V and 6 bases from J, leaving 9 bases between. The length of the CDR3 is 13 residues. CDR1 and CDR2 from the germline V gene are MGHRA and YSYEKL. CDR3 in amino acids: CASSLRSPGELFF. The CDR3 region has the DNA TGCGCCAGCAGCCTGAGGAGCCCCGGGGAGCTGTTTTTT.

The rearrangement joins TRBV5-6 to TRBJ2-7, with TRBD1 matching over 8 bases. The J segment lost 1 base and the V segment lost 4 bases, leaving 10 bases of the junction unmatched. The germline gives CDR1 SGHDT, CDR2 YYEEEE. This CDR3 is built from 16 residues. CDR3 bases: TGTGCCAGCAGCCCATCAGGGGGCAGAGCATCCTACGAGCAGTACTTC. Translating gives CASSPSGGRASYEQYF.

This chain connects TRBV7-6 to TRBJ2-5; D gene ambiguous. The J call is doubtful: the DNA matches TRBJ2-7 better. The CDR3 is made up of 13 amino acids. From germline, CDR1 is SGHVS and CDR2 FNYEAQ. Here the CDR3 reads CASSPIEDYEQYF. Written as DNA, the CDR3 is TGTGCCAGCAGCCCTATAGAGGACTACGAGCAGTACTTC.